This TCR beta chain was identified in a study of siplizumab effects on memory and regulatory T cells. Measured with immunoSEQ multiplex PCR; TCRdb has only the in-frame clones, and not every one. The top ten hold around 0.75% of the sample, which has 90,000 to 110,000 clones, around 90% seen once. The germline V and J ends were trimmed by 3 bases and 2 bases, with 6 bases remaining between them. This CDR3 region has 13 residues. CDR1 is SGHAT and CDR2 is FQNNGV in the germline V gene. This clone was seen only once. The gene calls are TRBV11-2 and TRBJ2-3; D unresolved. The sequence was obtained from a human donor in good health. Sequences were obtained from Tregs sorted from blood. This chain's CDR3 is CASSLRVTDTQYF. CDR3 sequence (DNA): TGTGCCAGCAGCTTGAGAGTCACAGATACGCAGTATTTT. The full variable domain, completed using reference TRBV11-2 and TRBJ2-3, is EAGVAQSPRYKIIEKRQSVAFWCNPISGHATLYWYQQILGQGPKLLIQFQNNGVVDDSQLPKDRFSAERLKGVDSTLKIQPAKLEDSAVYLCASSLRVTDTQYFGPGTRLTVL.